Listed below are T cell receptor beta chains from one sample, sequenced in a study of T cells in Graves' hyperthyroidism and ophthalmopathy. MiXCR, run by TCRdb on the multiplex PCR reads, gives a single entry per CDR3 protein. The profile covers about 600,000 distinct CDR3 sequences, with about 15% appearing a single time and 9.5% to 15% taken by the ten largest. Sequencing input: blood. These receptors originate from a woman aged 45 to 65 with Graves' ophthalmopathy. Each CDR3 is given with its conserved first and last residue. Fields, in order: CDR3 protein, CDR3 DNA, V gene, J gene, D gene, clone size. A D gene is named only where the DNA matches it firmly. Expanded clones get a size class; other rows say once, few or many, or leave the size out.

CDR3 protein: CASSLAGSVEQFF; CDR3 DNA: TGTGCCAGCAGTTTAGCGGGATCGGTTGAGCAGTTCTTC; V gene: TRBV7-9; J gene: TRBJ2-1; D gene: TRBD2; clone size: few
CDR3 protein: CASSLSYHQPQHF; CDR3 DNA: TGTGCCAGCAGTTTATCGTACCATCAGCCCCAGCATTTT; V gene: TRBV28; J gene: TRBJ1-5; D gene: -; clone size: -
CDR3 protein: CASSWGSDLTDTQYF; CDR3 DNA: TGTGCCAGCAGTTGGGGGTCCGACCTCACAGATACGCAGTATTTT; V gene: TRBV6-2/TRBV6-3; J gene: TRBJ2-3; D gene: -; clone size: many
CDR3 protein: CASRPSGTGMLDEQYF; CDR3 DNA: TGTGCCAGCAGACCCTCCGGGACAGGGATGTTGGACGAGCAGTACTTC; V gene: TRBV6-1; J gene: TRBJ2-7; D gene: TRBD1; clone size: many
CDR3 protein: CASSLGQGEAFF; CDR3 DNA: TGTGCCAGCAGCTTAGGACAGGGAGAAGCTTTCTTT; V gene: TRBV7-2; J gene: TRBJ1-1; D gene: TRBD1; clone size: many
CDR3 protein: CASAPSGAGGDEQFF; CDR3 DNA: TGTGCTAGTGCCCCGAGCGGGGCTGGGGGCGATGAGCAGTTCTTC; V gene: TRBV12-5; J gene: TRBJ2-1; D gene: -; clone size: many
CDR3 protein: CATSDRDEGRNEQFF; CDR3 DNA: TGTGCCACCAGTGATCGGGACGAAGGTCGCAATGAGCAGTTCTTC; V gene: TRBV24-1; J gene: TRBJ2-1; D gene: -; clone size: -
CDR3 protein: CASRFRGTEAFF; CDR3 DNA: TGTGCCAGCAGGTTCAGGGGCACTGAAGCTTTCTTT; V gene: TRBV25-1; J gene: TRBJ1-1; D gene: -; clone size: many
CDR3 protein: CASSRGRRDYGYTF; CDR3 DNA: TGTGCCAGCAGCCGGGGGCGCCGGGACTATGGCTACACCTTC; V gene: TRBV3-1; J gene: TRBJ1-2; D gene: -; clone size: many
CDR3 protein: CSARDLTSGRATDTQYF; CDR3 DNA: TGCAGTGCTAGAGATCTGACTAGCGGGAGGGCCACAGATACGCAGTATTTT; V gene: TRBV20-1; J gene: TRBJ2-3; D gene: TRBD2; clone size: -
CDR3 protein: CSVEEVGSSDRVRGTEAFF; CDR3 DNA: TGCAGCGTTGAAGAGGTGGGCTCTTCGGACAGGGTTCGAGGGACTGAAGCTTTCTTT; V gene: TRBV29-1; J gene: TRBJ1-1; D gene: TRBD1; clone size: -
CDR3 protein: CASSGTSGWSGELFF; CDR3 DNA: TGTGCCAGCAGTGGGACTAGCGGGTGGTCCGGGGAGCTGTTTTTT; V gene: TRBV2; J gene: TRBJ2-2; D gene: TRBD2; clone size: -
CDR3 protein: CASSDGLAGVNYGYTF; CDR3 DNA: TGTGCCAGCAGTGACGGACTAGCGGGAGTTAACTATGGCTACACCTTC; V gene: TRBV28; J gene: TRBJ1-2; D gene: -; clone size: -
CDR3 protein: CASSLGQGIRGYEQYF; CDR3 DNA: TGTGCCAGCAGCTTGGGACAGGGGATTAGGGGCTACGAGCAGTACTTC; V gene: TRBV5-4; J gene: TRBJ2-7; D gene: TRBD1; clone size: -
CDR3 protein: CASSPEGGGIYEQYF; CDR3 DNA: TGTGCCAGCTCACCCGAAGGAGGAGGAATTTACGAGCAGTACTTC; V gene: TRBV18; J gene: TRBJ2-7; D gene: -; clone size: -
CDR3 protein: CASSSPGANEKLFF; CDR3 DNA: TGTGCCAGCAGCTCCCCAGGAGCTAATGAAAAACTGTTTTTT; V gene: TRBV7-2; J gene: TRBJ1-4; D gene: -; clone size: many
CDR3 protein: CAWTPTAVLRTLGQGNYGYTF; CDR3 DNA: TGTGCCTGGACCCCTACGGCAGTGCTCCGCACCTTAGGACAGGGAAACTATGGCTACACCTTC; V gene: TRBV30; J gene: TRBJ1-2; D gene: TRBD1; clone size: many
CDR3 protein: CASTRDRGEAFF; CDR3 DNA: TGTGCCAGCACTAGGGACCGAGGGGAAGCTTTCTTT; V gene: TRBV6-1; J gene: TRBJ1-1; D gene: -; clone size: many